These T cell receptor beta chains were read from a single sample in a study of OX40 agonist ivuxolimab in advanced cancers. Method: immunoSEQ multiplex PCR; TCRdb's copy keeps in-frame clones and lacks some. The sample consists of tens of thousands of clones, about 91% of them appearing once. The sample here was CD4+ or CD8+ T cells sorted from blood, taken in a trial of the OX40 agonist ivuxolimab. The receptors derive from an adult with an advanced solid tumor such as melanoma, head and neck, liver or kidney cancer. The CDR3 runs from the conserved cysteine through the conserved F or W. The order of the fields is CDR3 DNA, CDR3 protein, D gene, clone size, J gene, V gene. A D gene is named only where the DNA matches it firmly. The size entry is marked missing in some rows and otherwise reads once, few, many or a size class.

TGTGCCAGCAGCTTGGCAGACCTGGGAGGCTACACCTTC,CASSLADLGGYTF,-,-,TRBJ1-2,TRBV7-9
TGTGCCTGGACCCGAGGGGTCTCCTACGAGCAGTACTTC,CAWTRGVSYEQYF,-,-,TRBJ2-7,TRBV30
TGTGCCAGCAGCTTAGTGGGACTGTACAATGAGCAGTTCTTC,CASSLVGLYNEQFF,-,-,TRBJ2-1,TRBV11-2
TGTGCCAGCACGACAGGGGTGAACACTGAAGCTTTCTTT,CASTTGVNTEAFF,TRBD1,-,TRBJ1-1,TRBV27
TGTGCCAGCAGCCGGGACACCTTGAATTACGAGCAGTACTTC,CASSRDTLNYEQYF,-,-,TRBJ2-7,TRBV7-2
TGTGCCGGCAGTCTACCAAGACAGACTGAAGCTTTCTTT,CAGSLPRQTEAFF,-,-,TRBJ1-1,TRBV28
TGTGCCAGCAGCAAGTGTGGGGGCGCGACCGGGGAGCTGTTTTTT,CASSKCGGATGELFF,-,-,TRBJ2-2,TRBV21-1
TGCGCCAGCAGTCAATCCGGGCACCCACTCCAGGGCACCTTC,CASSQSGHPLQGTF,-,once,TRBJ1-2,TRBV23-1
TGTGCCTGGAGTCCGGAAATGGGGCGGAGAGATACGCAGTATTTT,CAWSPEMGRRDTQYF,-,-,TRBJ2-3,TRBV30
TGTGCCAGCAGTTACGGGCTAGCGGCGGGGCAGTTCTTC,CASSYGLAAGQFF,TRBD2,-,TRBJ2-1,TRBV2
TGTGCCAGCAGTTCCGCGGGACAGCGGAACACTGAAGCTTTCTTT,CASSSAGQRNTEAFF,TRBD1,once,TRBJ1-1,TRBV6-5
TGTGCCTGGAGTGTGTCCGGGACTAGCGCCGAGCAGTACTTC,CAWSVSGTSAEQYF,TRBD2,-,TRBJ2-7,TRBV30
TGTGCCAGCAGCCTCGGACCTAGGACAGGCTACGAGCAGTACTTC,CASSLGPRTGYEQYF,TRBD1,-,TRBJ2-7,TRBV7-2
TGTGCCAGCAGTCCTAGCGGGGCCGGGGGGGCGGCGCAGTACTTC,CASSPSGAGGAAQYF,TRBD2,-,TRBJ2-7,TRBV11-2
TGTGCCAGCAGTGAAGGACTTCGTCCCCGGGGCACTGAAGCTTTCTTT,CASSEGLRPRGTEAFF,-,-,TRBJ1-1,TRBV6-1
TGCGCCAGCAGCTTGACCGGCCAAGGGAGGGAGCAGTACTTC,CASSLTGQGREQYF,-,-,TRBJ2-7,TRBV5-1
TGTGCCAGCAGTCTGGGTCAGAACACTGAAGCTTTCTTT,CASSLGQNTEAFF,-,-,TRBJ1-1,TRBV27
TGTGCCAGCAGTTACGTGGGCGGGAGCACTAGGAACGAGCAGTACTTC,CASSYVGGSTRNEQYF,TRBD2,-,TRBJ2-7,TRBV6-5
TGTGCCAGCAGCTTGAGGGTAACAGGGAGTGGGGCCAACGTCCTGACTTTC,CASSLRVTGSGANVLTF,-,once,TRBJ2-6,TRBV7-2
TGTGCCTGGGCGGGACAGGGTACCTATGGCTACACCTTC,CAWAGQGTYGYTF,TRBD1,-,TRBJ1-2,TRBV30
TGTGCCAGCACCCCGGGAAACACCATATATTTT,CASTPGNTIYF,-,-,TRBJ1-3,TRBV28
TGTGCCAGCAGTCAGGCAGGGGGAAACCAGCCCCAGCATTTT,CASSQAGGNQPQHF,TRBD1,-,TRBJ1-5,TRBV25-1
TGTGCCAGCTCCAGATGGGGTAGCGGGCTCCCAGATACGCAGTATTTT,CASSRWGSGLPDTQYF,TRBD2,-,TRBJ2-3,TRBV11-3
TGTGCCAGCAGCTTGGCCGGGGCCTTAGAGGCCAACGTCCTGACTTTC,CASSLAGALEANVLTF,-,-,TRBJ2-6,TRBV5-6
TGCGCCAGCAGTGAGAGTATTGGCCCCACGGACGAGCAGTACTTC,CASSESIGPTDEQYF,-,-,TRBJ2-7,TRBV10-1
TGTGCCAGCGGGGACCAGTTCCCCTTAATCAGGGGAGCGAACACCGGGGAGCTGTTTTTT,CASGDQFPLIRGANTGELFF,-,-,TRBJ2-2,TRBV28
TGTGCCAGCAGTGGCCGGGTGAGCCCAACTTTGTACCAAGAGACCCAGTACTTC,CASSGRVSPTLYQETQYF,-,-,TRBJ2-5,TRBV6-1
TGTGCAAGTCGCCGTATGAGACCCCCGGAGTTCTTC,CASRRMRPPEFF,-,once,TRBJ2-1,TRBV12-2
TGCAGCGTCCGAGCGGGAGGGCCGGCAGATACGCAGTATTTT,CSVRAGGPADTQYF,TRBD2,once,TRBJ2-3,TRBV29-1
TGTGCCAGCTCACCACCCGGGACAGTGCTTCTTGAGCAGTTCTTC,CASSPPGTVLLEQFF,TRBD1,-,TRBJ2-1,TRBV18
TGTGCCAGCAGCTTAGCCAGGTCGTCGGGGGAGACCCAGTACTTC,CASSLARSSGETQYF,-,-,TRBJ2-5,TRBV7-3
TGTGCCAGTGGGAGTACTTACGAGCAGTACTTC,CASGSTYEQYF,-,-,TRBJ2-7,TRBV7-9
TGTGCCAGCAGGAGGGGACTAGCTAACACCGGGGAGCTGTTTTTT,CASRRGLANTGELFF,TRBD2,-,TRBJ2-2,TRBV7-2
TGTGCCAGCCAGAATAGTTACGAGCAGTACTTC,CASQNSYEQYF,-,once,TRBJ2-7,TRBV28
TGTGCCAGCAGTTACCGGACAGTTGATAGCAATCAGCCCCAGCATTTT,CASSYRTVDSNQPQHF,-,-,TRBJ1-5,TRBV6-6
TGCGCCAGCAGCATAGGACAGGGCCCAGATACGCAGTATTTT,CASSIGQGPDTQYF,TRBD1,-,TRBJ2-3,TRBV5-1
TGTGCCATCAGTAAAGGCCGCAACGAGCAGTACTTC,CAISKGRNEQYF,-,-,TRBJ2-7,TRBV10-3
TGTGCCAGTAGCGCTTGGGCAGGGGAGACTGAAGCTTTCTTT,CASSAWAGETEAFF,-,once,TRBJ1-1,TRBV19
TGCAGCGTAATCGGACTAGCGGGAGGGCCCACAGATACGCAGTATTTT,CSVIGLAGGPTDTQYF,TRBD2,-,TRBJ2-3,TRBV29-1
TGTGCCAGCTCACAAAACCAGGTACAGCTAGCCAAAAACATTCAGTACTTC,CASSQNQVQLAKNIQYF,-,-,TRBJ2-4,TRBV18
TGTGCCTGGAACCTAGCGGGGGTCACAGATACGCAGTATTTT,CAWNLAGVTDTQYF,TRBD2,once,TRBJ2-3,TRBV30
TGTGCCAGCCTCTTAGGACAGGGGTTAGGAGAGACCCAGTACTTC,CASLLGQGLGETQYF,TRBD1,few,TRBJ2-5,TRBV6-1
TGTGCCAGCTCACCAAAGAGCCTAGACAGGTCCGGGGAGCTGTTTTTT,CASSPKSLDRSGELFF,-,-,TRBJ2-2,TRBV18
TGCGCCAGCAGCTCCAGGACAGGGACAGATACGCAGTATTTT,CASSSRTGTDTQYF,TRBD1,-,TRBJ2-3,TRBV5-1